A single sample is the source of the 27 T cell receptor beta chains below, sequenced in a study of CD4+ T cells in melanoma. Clones were read by immunoSEQ multiplex PCR, and TCRdb kept only the in-frame ones, dropping some. The data hold fewer than 11,000 clones, with about 68% observed a single time. The source material was cells from a culture (not recorded whether cultured in vitro). All receptors come from a human donor with melanoma.

This clone was counted between two and nine times. This rearrangement joins TRBV6-1 to TRBJ1-5, with D uncertain. V lost 4 bases and J 6 bases, leaving 7 bases between the germline ends. CDR1 and CDR2 from the germline V gene are MNHNS and SASEGT. The CDR3 has 12 amino acids. CDR3 residues: CASSGDSQPQHF. The CDR3 nucleotides are TGTGCCAGCAGTGGCGATAGTCAGCCCCAGCATTTT.

The chain employs TRBV5-4 and TRBJ2-5; TRBD1 matches 8 bases. Unmatched junction bases numbered 3, after V lost 3 bases and J lost 5 bases. The CDR3 is 13 residues long. The germline V gene has CDR1 SGHNT and CDR2 YYREEE (reference sequence). In nucleotides, the CDR3 is TGTGCCAGCAGCTCAGGGGGCTGGGAGACCCAGTACTTC. Protein product: CASSSGGWETQYF.

The rearrangement joins TRBV4-3 to TRBJ2-7, with D possibly being TRBD1 (6 bases). Germline-derived CDR1 and CDR2 are LGHNA and YSLEER. V was pared by 4 bases and J by 5 bases, with 12 bases between. This CDR3 comprises 13 residues. CDR3 loop: CASSRTNRDEQYF. CDR3 nucleotide sequence: TGCGCCAGCAGCCGCACGAACAGGGACGAGCAGTACTTC.

The sample holds one count of this clone. V usage is TRBV6-1 and J usage is TRBJ2-3; D not certain. Germline V gives CDR1 MNHNS, CDR2 SASEGT. The germline V and J ends were trimmed by 8 bases and 1 base, with 10 bases remaining between them. The CDR3 contains 13 residues. The CDR3 DNA reads as TGTGCCAGCGGCCGTGGGGGCACAGATACGCAGTATTTT. It specifies CASGRGGTDTQYF.

This clone was counted a single time. The gene calls are TRBV2 and TRBJ2-1; TRBD2 might be the D (5 bases). This CDR3 is built from 12 residues. Germline V lookup: CDR1 SNHLY, CDR2 FYNNEI. V was clipped by 2 bases and J by 7 bases, with 6 bases between them. The CDR3 sequence: CASSERTNEQFF. In DNA form, the CDR3 reads TGTGCCAGCAGTGAACGGACTAATGAGCAGTTCTTC.

The chain links TRBV29-1 to TRBJ2-1; 12 positions match TRBD1. This CDR3 contains 14 residues. The ends lost 2 bases at V and 7 bases at J; junction bases unmatched: 3. From germline, CDR1 is SQVTM and CDR2 ANQGSEA. CDR3 protein: CSVEPGQGANEQFF. The CDR3 region has the DNA TGCAGCGTTGAACCGGGACAGGGGGCGAATGAGCAGTTCTTC.

This chain uses TRBV2 with TRBJ2-7, with a tentative D call TRBD2 (5 bases). With 8 bases removed from V and 1 base from J, the gap between germline ends came to 15 bases. There are 14 residues in the CDR3. CDR1 SNHLY and CDR2 FYNNEI come from the germline V gene. CDR3 sequence (DNA): TGTGCCAGCTTTACACGGGGAAGGTCCTACGAGCAGTACTTC. This gives the protein CASFTRGRSYEQYF.

The chain recombines TRBV6-5 with TRBJ1-1; D gene ambiguous. Between the trimmed V and J ends, which lost 10 bases and 4 bases, there was a span of 10 bases. CDR1 is MNHEY, CDR2 SVGAGI, per germline. This CDR3 contains 11 residues. CDR3 in amino acids: CATARTTEAFF. The CDR3 region has the DNA TGTGCCACCGCCCGTACCACTGAAGCTTTCTTT.

This clone was found a few times. This rearrangement joins TRBV5-6 to TRBJ2-2; possible D gene TRBD2, 6 bases. CDR3 length: 16 amino acids. CDR1 and CDR2 from the germline V gene are SGHDT and YYEEEE. Trimming pared 0 bases from V and 0 bases from J, leaving 9 bases between. CDR3 amino acids: CASSLGGLANTGELFF. In DNA form, the CDR3 reads TGTGCCAGCAGCTTGGGGGGACTGGCGAACACCGGGGAGCTGTTTTTT.

This clone was observed once. V is TRBV28 and J is TRBJ2-7; D is possibly TRBD2 (6 bases). V was shortened by 6 bases and J by 1 base, with 16 bases between the two germline ends. Per germline, CDR1 MDHEN and CDR2 SYDVKM. This CDR3 is 15 amino acids long. The CDR3 DNA sequence: TGTGCCAGCAGCACCGGAGGGGCAGCTTCCTACGAGCAGTACTTC. Translation: CASSTGGAASYEQYF.

Points on this clone: The same CDR3 is also encoded by other DNA sequences in this sample. The rearrangement links TRBV27 to TRBJ1-3; TRBD1 matches at 9 bases. In germline, CDR1 is MNHEY, CDR2 SMNVEV (reference sequence). The CDR3 extends over 15 amino acids. V was clipped by 0 bases and J by 7 bases; unmatched bases: 4. CDR3 loop: CASSLSGTGRNTIYF. Written as DNA, the CDR3 is TGTGCCAGCAGTTTATCGGGGACAGGGCGGAACACCATATATTTT.

The rearrangement joins TRBV6-1 to TRBJ2-5, with D perhaps matching TRBD2 (5 bases). CDR3 length equals 14 residues. V was clipped by 2 bases and J by 4 bases, with 11 bases between them. Germline V lookup: CDR1 MNHNS, CDR2 SASEGT. DNA of the CDR3: TGTGCCAGCAGTGAATACGGGGTCCGAGAGACCCAGTACTTC. It translates to CASSEYGVRETQYF.

The chain is built from TRBV10-2 and TRBJ1-6; 8 nucleotides agree with TRBD1. CDR1 and CDR2 from the germline V gene are WSHSY and SAAADI. This CDR3 is 15 amino acids long. V was clipped by 7 bases and J by 8 bases; unmatched bases: 10. The CDR3 DNA reads as TGCGCCAGCACTCGCTCTGGACAGGGCGATTCACCCCTCCACTTT. Translation gives CASTRSGQGDSPLHF.

V gene TRBV4-1 combines with J gene TRBJ1-5; TRBD1 might be the D (6 bases). Germline loops: CDR1 MGHRA, CDR2 YSYEKL. This CDR3 has 17 amino acids. V was cut by 4 bases and J by 3 bases, with 19 bases left in between. CDR3 in amino acids: CASSPAGLGQINQPQHF. Written as DNA, the CDR3 is TGCGCCAGCAGCCCCGCCGGGTTAGGACAGATCAATCAGCCCCAGCATTTT.

The V gene is TRBV19, the J gene TRBJ2-1; D is unclear. The CDR3 has 16 amino acids. V was trimmed by 3 bases and J by 0 bases, leaving 12 bases between them. The germline V gene has CDR1 LNHDA and CDR2 SQIVND (reference sequence). DNA for the CDR3: TGTGCCAGTAGTATTTCGGGCCCCAGCTCCTACAATGAGCAGTTCTTC. It encodes CASSISGPSSYNEQFF. The full variable domain, rest sourced from reference TRBV19 and TRBJ2-1, is DGGITQSPKYLFRKEGQNVTLSCEQNLNHDAMYWYRQDPGQGLRLIYYSQIVNDFQKGDIAEGYSVSREKKESFPLTVTSAQKNPTAFYLCASSISGPSSYNEQFFGPGTRLTVL.

This clone has a handful of counts. Other DNA sequences within the sample encode an identical CDR3. This chain joins TRBV29-1 and TRBJ2-2; TRBD1 aligns across 10 bases. The germline CDR1 and CDR2 sequences are SQVTM and ANQGSEA. The trim removed 6 bases at V and 3 bases at J, leaving 4 bases unmatched. This CDR3 has 14 amino acids. The CDR3 sequence: CSVAGTGDTGELFF. The CDR3 DNA is TGCAGCGTCGCCGGGACAGGGGACACCGGGGAGCTGTTTTTT.

This clone was found a few times. This chain links TRBV5-8 with TRBJ1-1; D might be TRBD1 (6 bases). The CDR3 spans 15 residues. Per the germline V gene, CDR1 is SGHTS and CDR2 is YDEGEE. Trimming removed 4 bases from V and 1 base from J, with 14 bases in between. This CDR3 reads CASSQGGGWNTEAFF. CDR3 coding DNA: TGTGCCAGCAGCCAAGGGGGGGGATGGAACACTGAAGCTTTCTTT.

In DNA form, the CDR3 reads TGTGCCAGCAGCTCCCGGGACACCGGGGAGCTGTTTTTT. It codes for CASSSRDTGELFF. V gene TRBV11-3 combines with J gene TRBJ2-2; D unresolved. The CDR3 is made up of 13 amino acids. Per the germline V gene, CDR1 is SGHNT and CDR2 is YENEEA. Trimming took 4 bases from V and 3 from J, leaving 6 bases between them.

This chain uses TRBV6-1 with TRBJ2-7, with 8 positions matching TRBD2. The CDR3 runs 12 residues. From germline, CDR1 is MNHNS and CDR2 SASEGT. This chain's CDR3 is CISGDLSYEQYF. DNA of the CDR3: TGTATTAGCGGGGACCTGTCCTACGAGCAGTACTTC.

This clone was found once. The V and J genes are TRBV4-2 and TRBJ2-2; maybe TRBD2 (6 bases). V lost 2 bases and J 0 bases, leaving 10 bases between the germline ends. Germline V gene sequence: CDR1 LGHNA, CDR2 YNFKEQ. This CDR3 comprises 16 residues. The CDR3 DNA reads TGTGCCAGCAGCCAAATCTTAGCGGCGAACACCGGGGAGCTGTTTTTT. Protein product: CASSQILAANTGELFF.

The V and J genes are TRBV4-2 and TRBJ1-5, with D unclear. This CDR3 comprises 14 residues. The ends were cut back, 4 bases at V and 7 bases at J, with 14 bases in the middle. Germline V gene sequence: CDR1 LGHNA, CDR2 YNFKEQ. The CDR3 sequence: CASSLKESGQPQHF. CDR3 DNA: TGTGCCAGCAGCCTCAAGGAGTCGGGGCAGCCCCAGCATTTT.

This chain connects TRBV5-5 to TRBJ1-4; D gene ambiguous. The CDR3 has 14 residues. V shed 4 bases and J shed 5 bases, with 12 bases lying between them. Germline V gene sequence: CDR1 SGHKS, CDR2 YYEKEE (reference sequence). The CDR3 DNA sequence: TGTGCCAGCAGCCCGGACTCTATGAATGAAAAACTGTTTTTT. Translating it yields CASSPDSMNEKLFF.

Sample share makes this clone medium-sized. In DNA, the CDR3 is TGTGCCAGCAGCTTAAGGGGGTCCACTGAAGCTTTCTTT. The encoded protein is CASSLRGSTEAFF. The genes are TRBV11-2 and TRBJ1-1; D perhaps matches TRBD1 (6 bases). This CDR3 contains 13 residues. The V end lost 2 bases, the J end lost 4 bases, and 8 bases lay between the germline ends. Germline V gene sequence: CDR1 SGHAT, CDR2 FQNNGV.

The DNA for the CDR3 is TGTGCCAGCAGCTCTCGCGTCGGTAGCGGGGGGGCCGGAGAGCAGTACTTC. This gives the protein CASSSRVGSGGAGEQYF. This rearrangement joins TRBV7-2 to TRBJ2-7; 11 bases fit TRBD2. This CDR3 is 17 amino acids long. CDR1 and CDR2 from the germline V gene are SGHTA and FQGNSA. V was pared by 4 bases and J by 7 bases, with 15 bases of the junction left unmatched. The full variable domain, with the rest looked up from reference TRBV7-2 and TRBJ2-7, is GAGVSQSPSNKVTEKGKDVELRCDPISGHTALYWYRQSLGQGLEFLIYFQGNSAPDKSGLPSDRFSAERTGGSVSTLTIQRTQQEDSAVYLCASSSRVGSGGAGEQYFGPGTRLTVT.

This rearrangement joins TRBV11-2 to TRBJ2-1, with 7 bases aligning to TRBD2. V lost 5 bases and J lost 0; bases outside the gene matches: 7. In germline, CDR1 is SGHAT, CDR2 FQNNGV. The CDR3 spans 16 residues. Here the CDR3 DNA reads TGTGCCAGCAGCGGAAGAGCGGGGAGCTCCTACAATGAGCAGTTCTTC. As protein: CASSGRAGSSYNEQFF.

This clone counts as medium-sized. The CDR3 protein is CASSYQGDYGYTF. Written as DNA, the CDR3 is TGTGCCAGCAGTTATCAGGGTGACTATGGCTACACCTTC. V gene TRBV6-6 combines with J gene TRBJ1-2; possibly TRBD1 for D (5 bases). The germline V gene encodes CDR1 MNHNY and CDR2 SVGAGI (reference sequence). The CDR3 loop spans 13 amino acids. Between the trimmed V and J ends, which lost 3 bases and 3 bases, there was a span of 8 bases.

This clone was recorded once. The genes are TRBV4-1 and TRBJ2-1; the match to TRBD2 covers 8 bases. The germline CDR1 and CDR2 sequences are MGHRA and YSYEKL. The CDR3 has 17 amino acids. V lost 1 base, J lost 4 bases, and 9 bases stayed unmatched. The CDR3 sequence is CASSQGRVPGGYNEQFF. CDR3 DNA sequence: TGCGCCAGCAGCCAAGGAAGGGTTCCGGGGGGGTACAATGAGCAGTTCTTC.